The 32 T cell receptor beta chains reported below all come from one sample, sequenced in a study of regulatory T cells in long-lasting Graves disease (dated by TCRdb to the early 2020s). The meaning of the sample's time point label: persistent/refractory GD, antithyroid drugs over 5 years with positive TRAb. For both TCR sequencing and RNA sequencing, RNA was extracted from PBMCs in TRIzol. The library was obtained by multiplex PCR. Sequencing instrument: Illumina HiSeq 4000. iRepertoire HTBI primers and Arm-PCR amplification of CDR3 regions were used to construct TCR beta libraries. TCRdb reprocessed the public reads (quality trimming at Q25 with fastp, clone calling with MiXCR) and kept in-frame beta chains. Merged by CDR3 protein, the rows form single entries marked with the most common genes and DNA. The sample table contains about 460,000 distinct CDR3 sequences; only one count was recorded for approximately 23% of them. The top ten constitute around 13% of the sample.

The input for sequencing was peripheral blood mononuclear cells (PBMCs), taken when the disease was refractory, from a patient treated with antithyroid drugs. The origin of the receptors is a female donor with Graves disease.

This clonotype was counted many times. V and J are TRBV20-1 and TRBJ2-5, with 7 bases fitting TRBD2. The CDR3 covers 14 residues. V lost 4 bases to trimming and J lost 0 bases; unmatched junction nucleotides: 5. Looked up from germline, CDR1 is DFQATT and CDR2 is SNEGSKA (reference sequence). The CDR3, as DNA: TGCAGTGCTACAGCGGGAACGTACCAAGAGACCCAGTACTTC. It yields the protein CSATAGTYQETQYF.

This clonotype showed up just a few times. CDR3 sequence (DNA): TGTGCCAGCAGTAAACAGGGGGCAAACTCACCCCTCCACTTT. It encodes CASSKQGANSPLHF. The chain carries TRBV12-3 or TRBV12-4 and TRBJ1-6, with 9 bases aligning to TRBD1. This CDR3 is built from 14 residues. The trim removed 5 bases at V and 10 bases at J, leaving 6 bases unmatched.

This clonotype was counted many times. The CDR3 reads CSVELGAGETQYF. The CDR3 DNA sequence: TGCAGCGTTGAACTGGGGGCAGGGGAGACCCAGTACTTC. The gene calls are TRBV29-1 and TRBJ2-5, with TRBD1 as a possible D gene (6 bases). This CDR3 comprises 13 residues. V was cut by 2 bases and J by 5 bases, with 12 bases left in between. Germline V gene sequence: CDR1 SQVTM, CDR2 ANQGSEA.

There are a few counts of this clonotype. The J gene is TRBJ1-1, the V gene TRBV7-9; D not resolved. The length of the CDR3 is 16 residues. V lost 2 bases and J lost 5, with 18 bases in between. Germline V gene lookup returns CDR1 SEHNR and CDR2 FQNEAQ (reference sequence). The CDR3 here is CASSLLYDYLGTEAFF. CDR3 DNA sequence: TGTGCCAGCAGCTTACTTTATGATTACCTGGGTACTGAAGCTTTCTTT.

This clonotype has ten or more counts. The rearrangement uses TRBV19 and TRBJ2-7; 12 nucleotides line up with TRBD2. The CDR3 sequence is 15 residues long. Germline CDR1 LNHDA, CDR2 SQIVND (reference sequence). Trimming took 9 bases from V and 0 from J; bases not matched to a gene: 6. CDR3 region: CASSGLAGSSYEQYF. The CDR3 coding sequence is TGTGCCAGCTCCGGACTAGCGGGGAGCTCCTACGAGCAGTACTTC.

The CDR3 bases are TGTGCCAGCCGCATTAGGACAGCAAACGGTTCACCCCTCCACTTT. Residues: CASRIRTANGSPLHF. The chain uses TRBV5-5 and TRBJ1-6, with D possibly TRBD1 on 6 matching bases. The CDR3 spans 15 residues. Germline CDR1 SGHKS, CDR2 YYEKEE (reference sequence). Deletions cut 7 bases from V and 9 bases from J, with 20 bases between.

This clonotype showed up many times. The chain is built from TRBV11-2 and TRBJ1-6; tentatively, D is TRBD1 (5 bases). The germline gives CDR1 SGHAT, CDR2 FQNNGV. V lost 0 bases to trimming and J lost 7 bases, with 16 bases between them. The CDR3 loop spans 17 amino acids. Written as DNA, the CDR3 is TGTGCCAGCAGCTTAGAATTAAGAACAGGACCAAATTCACCCCTCCACTTT. Protein sequence: CASSLELRTGPNSPLHF. Together with reference TRBV11-2 and TRBJ1-6, the CDR3 gives the full variable domain: EAGVAQSPRYKIIEKRQSVAFWCNPISGHATLYWYQQILGQGPKLLIQFQNNGVVDDSQLPKDRFSAERLKGVDSTLKIQPAKLEDSAVYLCASSLELRTGPNSPLHFGNGTRLTVT.

This clonotype was picked up a small number of times. This sequence joins TRBV5-1 and TRBJ1-2; D uncertain. The CDR3 runs to 14 residues. The ends were cut back, 0 bases at V and 4 bases at J, with 10 bases in the middle. CDR1 and CDR2 (germline): SGHRS, YFSETQ. The CDR3: CASSLEGPSYGYTF. The CDR3 DNA is TGCGCCAGCAGCTTGGAGGGCCCCTCCTATGGCTACACCTTC. The whole variable domain, remainder taken from reference TRBV5-1 and TRBJ1-2, is KAGVTQTPRYLIKTRGQQVTLSCSPISGHRSVSWYQQTPGQGLQFLFEYFSETQRNKGNFPGRFSGRQFSNSRSEMNVSTLELGDSALYLCASSLEGPSYGYTFGSGTRLTVV.

The chain couples TRBV18 to TRBJ1-1; no clear D. V was pared by 6 bases and J by 8 bases, with 16 bases between. The CDR3 extends over 13 amino acids. Germline CDR1 reads KGHSH; CDR2 reads LQKENI. In DNA, the CDR3 is TGTGCCAGCTCTCCCCGGGAAAACGTGGAAGCTTTCTTT. Translated, it gives CASSPRENVEAFF.

Points on this clonotype: One base away lies a much larger clone, so this may be a sequencing read error. This chain connects TRBV6-1 to TRBJ1-2; 9 bases align to TRBD1. The CDR3 is 15 amino acids. Germline assignment: CDR1 MNHNS and CDR2 SASEGT. CDR3 amino acids: CASSRPTGGNYGHTF. CDR3 nucleotide sequence: TGTGCCAGCAGTAGGCCTACAGGGGGCAACTATGGCCACACCTTC.

V usage is TRBV11-2 and J usage is TRBJ1-1; D gene ambiguous. The ends were cut back, 1 base at V and 0 bases at J, with 9 bases in the middle. The germline CDR1 and CDR2 sequences are SGHAT and FQNNGV. CDR3 size: 15 residues. In nucleotides, the CDR3 is TGTGCCAGCAGCTTAGTCCAGATTATGAACACTGAAGCTTTCTTT. This sequence encodes CASSLVQIMNTEAFF.

The table lists this clonotype with many counts. This chain connects TRBV28 to TRBJ1-2; D is possibly TRBD1 (6 bases). Germline loops: CDR1 MDHEN, CDR2 SYDVKM. This CDR3 contains 14 residues. The V gene lost 7 bases and the J gene lost 4 bases, with 16 bases spanning the gap. The CDR3, as DNA: TGTGCCAGCAAGAACAGGGAGGCCCTCTATGGCTACACCTTC. Protein sequence: CASKNREALYGYTF.

V and J are TRBV5-8 and TRBJ1-4, with D tentatively TRBD1 (6 bases). V dropped 4 bases and J dropped 15 bases, with 22 bases sitting between them. Germline-derived CDR1 and CDR2 are SGHTS and YDEGEE. The CDR3 is 14 amino acids. The CDR3 DNA reads as TGTGCCAGCAGCCCGGTCGGACAGCGGACGTTAGTGTTTTTT. Translation: CASSPVGQRTLVFF.

V usage is TRBV3-1 and J usage is TRBJ2-7, with 7 positions matching TRBD2. The CDR3 is 14 amino acids. Germline V gene lookup returns CDR1 LGHDT and CDR2 YNNKEL (reference sequence). Trimming cost V 2 bases and J 7 bases; bases outside gene matches: 8. The CDR3 loop is CASSQPGGGREQYF. CDR3 coding DNA: TGTGCCAGCAGCCAACCCGGCGGGGGTAGAGAGCAGTACTTC.

The chain uses TRBV12-3 or TRBV12-4 and TRBJ2-1, with D unresolved. V was cut by 3 bases and J by 5 bases, with 5 bases left in between. This CDR3 contains 12 residues. CDR3 amino acids: CASSFRDNEQFF. DNA of the CDR3: TGTGCCAGCAGTTTTCGGGACAATGAGCAGTTCTTC.

This clonotype has just a few counts. The chain recombines TRBV20-1 with TRBJ1-2; D may be TRBD1 (5 bases). V was shortened by 6 bases and J by 7 bases, with 15 bases between the two germline ends. This CDR3 comprises 12 residues. Germline-derived CDR1 and CDR2 are DFQATT and SNEGSKA (reference sequence). CDR3 protein: CSAGRDPLGYTF. In DNA, the CDR3 is TGCAGTGCGGGCAGGGACCCACTTGGCTACACCTTC.

At least ten counts were recorded for this clonotype. The chain combines TRBV12-3 or TRBV12-4 with TRBJ2-2; D might be TRBD1 or TRBD2, each matching 5 bases. This CDR3 region has 15 residues. The germline V and J ends were trimmed by 5 bases and 8 bases, with 18 bases remaining between them. For the CDR3, the DNA is TGTGCCAGCAGTCGGGACCGGGCCACCCTAGGGGAGCTGTTTTTT. Translation: CASSRDRATLGELFF.

The chain combines TRBV13 with TRBJ2-1; 11 bases align to TRBD2. Trimming took 3 bases from V and 4 from J; bases not matched to a gene: 11. The CDR3 extends over 18 amino acids. Per germline, CDR1 PRHDT and CDR2 FYEKMQ (reference sequence). The CDR3 DNA reads TGTGCCAGCAGCTTCCGGGGGTGGACTAGCGGGCCGTACAATGAGCAGTTCTTC. Translated: CASSFRGWTSGPYNEQFF.

The gene calls are TRBV6-2 or TRBV6-3 and TRBJ2-7; D may be TRBD1 (7 bases). V lost 6 bases to trimming and J lost 5 bases, with 20 bases between them. The CDR3 is made up of 15 amino acids. CDR1 is MNHEY and CDR2 is SVGEGT in the germline V gene. The CDR3 protein is CASRGVLRRGHEQYF. The CDR3 DNA reads as TGTGCCAGCAGAGGGGTTTTACGGAGGGGGCACGAGCAGTACTTC.

This chain joins TRBV29-1 and TRBJ2-7, with D possibly TRBD1 on 5 matching bases. CDR1 and CDR2 from the germline V gene are SQVTM and ANQGSEA. This CDR3 has 11 amino acids. V was cut by 5 bases and J by 6 bases, with 11 bases left in between. For the CDR3, the DNA is TGCAGCGTTCTCGGGCAGGGCGAGCAGTACTTC. Its protein product is CSVLGQGEQYF.

At least ten counts were recorded for this clonotype. The rearrangement links TRBV6-1 to TRBJ2-6; D remains unclear. The CDR3 is 15 amino acids. Trimming cost V 5 bases and J 2 bases, with 10 bases left between them. The germline V gene has CDR1 MNHNS and CDR2 SASEGT. Here the CDR3 reads CASSIQRPGANVLTF. CDR3 in DNA: TGTGCCAGCAGTATACAGCGTCCTGGGGCCAACGTCCTGACTTTC.

A note on this clonotype: This may arise from a read error, as a much more abundant clone is one base away. The chain has TRBV2 and TRBJ2-7; 13 nucleotides agree with TRBD2. CDR3 length: 14 residues. The germline gives CDR1 SNHLY, CDR2 FYNNEI. CDR3 sequence reads: CASSGTSGSSERYF. The CDR3 DNA reads TGTGCCAGCAGTGGGACTAGCGGGAGTAGTGAGCGGTACTTC.

This clonotype was detected many times. The rearrangement links TRBV6-1 to TRBJ2-7, with D perhaps TRBD2 (5 bases). Germline V gene lookup returns CDR1 MNHNS and CDR2 SASEGT. Trimming removed 6 bases from V and 0 bases from J, with 30 bases in between. The CDR3 length is 20 residues. The CDR3 is CASSLFPWSSFQESSYEQYF. The CDR3 DNA is TGTGCCAGCAGCCTCTTCCCCTGGTCTAGCTTCCAAGAGTCCTCCTACGAGCAGTACTTC.

This clonotype has more than one count but fewer than ten. V usage is TRBV7-2 and J usage is TRBJ2-1; 9 positions agree with TRBD2. Germline values: CDR1 SGHTA, CDR2 FQGNSA. V lost 5 bases and J lost 3; bases outside the gene matches: 8. There are 16 residues in the CDR3. Here the CDR3 reads CASSLWGAGGYNEQFF. DNA for the CDR3: TGTGCCAGCAGCCTATGGGGAGCGGGGGGCTACAATGAGCAGTTCTTC.

This clonotype was counted a few times. One end of the junction varies from germline; a read error may be responsible. V gene TRBV18 combines with J gene TRBJ2-5, with D maybe TRBD2 (5 bases). The germline CDR1 and CDR2 sequences are KGHSH and LQKENI. There are 12 residues in the CDR3. CDR3 amino acids: CASSPLGEIQYF. The DNA for the CDR3 is TGTGCCAGCTCACCACTCGGGGAGATCCAGTACTTC.

Many counts were recorded for this clonotype. This chain uses TRBV2 with TRBJ1-5; no clear D gene. V lost 1 base, J lost 3 bases, and 10 bases lay in between. Per germline, CDR1 SNHLY and CDR2 FYNNEI. The CDR3 is 15 amino acids. CDR3 sequence (DNA): TGTGCCAGCAGTGAAGAGGGCAGCCCCAATCAGCCCCAGCATTTT. It codes for CASSEEGSPNQPQHF.

The sample holds many counts of this clonotype. V usage is TRBV12-5 and J usage is TRBJ1-2; D unclear. Looked up from germline, CDR1 is LGHNT and CDR2 is FRNRAP. The CDR3 consists of 13 residues. The V gene lost 5 bases and the J gene lost 3 bases, with 10 bases spanning the gap. The CDR3, as DNA: TGTGCTAGTGGTGATGACACGGACTATGGCTACACCTTC. Protein sequence: CASGDDTDYGYTF. Supplemented by reference TRBV12-5 and TRBJ1-2, the full variable domain reads DARVTQTPRHKVTEMGQEVTMRCQPILGHNTVFWYRQTMMQGLELLAYFRNRAPLDDSGMPKDRFSAEMPDATLATLKIQPSEPRDSAVYFCASGDDTDYGYTFGSGTRLTVV.

The V and J genes are TRBV7-9 and TRBJ2-3; TRBD2 agrees at 7 bases. Trimming removed 6 bases from V and 1 base from J; junction bases left unmatched: 7. CDR3 size: 15 residues. Germline CDR1 SEHNR, CDR2 FQNEAQ (reference sequence). The CDR3 DNA follows: TGTGCCAGCAGTAATCGGGAGGAGGGCACAGATACGCAGTATTTT. Translation: CASSNREEGTDTQYF.

The table lists this clonotype with many counts. This sequence joins TRBV6-1 and TRBJ2-5; the D gene is possibly TRBD1 (6 bases). The CDR3 covers 16 residues. V lost 5 bases, J lost 2 bases, and 18 bases lay in between. Germline V gene data show CDR1 as MNHNS and CDR2 as SASEGT. Here the CDR3 DNA reads TGTGCCAGCAGTAGGTTCCAGGGAAGGGGGCAAGAGACCCAGTACTTC. Its protein product is CASSRFQGRGQETQYF.

This clonotype occurred many times. The chain combines TRBV19 with TRBJ1-5; TRBD1 matches 9 bases. This CDR3 has 14 residues. V lost 6 bases and J lost 5; bases outside the gene matches: 5. Germline lookup yields CDR1 LNHDA and CDR2 SQIVND (reference sequence). As DNA, the CDR3 is TGTGCCAGTAGAGATAGGACAGGGGATCAGCCCCAGCATTTT. It codes for CASRDRTGDQPQHF.

CDR3 sequence: CAINRDMNTEAFF. The CDR3 nucleotides are TGTGCCATCAATCGGGACATGAACACTGAAGCTTTCTTT. The chain links TRBV10-3 to TRBJ1-1; possible D gene TRBD1, 6 bases. Trimming removed 7 bases at V and 0 bases at J, with 9 bases between. The CDR3 spans 13 residues. Per the germline V gene, CDR1 is ENHRY and CDR2 is SYGVKD.

This clonotype has ten or more counts. The chain employs TRBV12-3 or TRBV12-4 and TRBJ1-1; 11 bases match TRBD1. V lost 5 bases to trimming and J lost 3 bases; unmatched junction nucleotides: 2. The CDR3 is made up of 14 amino acids. The CDR3 reads CASSGTGGYTEAFF. The CDR3 nucleotides are TGTGCCAGCAGTGGGACAGGGGGATACACTGAAGCTTTCTTT.